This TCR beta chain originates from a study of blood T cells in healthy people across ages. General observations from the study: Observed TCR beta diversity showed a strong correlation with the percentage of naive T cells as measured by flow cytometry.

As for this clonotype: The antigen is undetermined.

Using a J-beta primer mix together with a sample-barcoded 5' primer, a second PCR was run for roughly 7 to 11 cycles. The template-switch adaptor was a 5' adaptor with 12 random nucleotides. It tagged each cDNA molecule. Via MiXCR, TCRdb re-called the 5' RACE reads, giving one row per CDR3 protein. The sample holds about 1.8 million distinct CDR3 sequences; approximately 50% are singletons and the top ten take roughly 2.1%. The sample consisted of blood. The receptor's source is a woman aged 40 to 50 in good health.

The CDR3 protein is CASSEAQGGATQYF. The CDR3 DNA reads as TGTGCCAGCAGTGAAGCGCAAGGGGGGGCGACGCAGTATTTT. The chain has TRBV2 and TRBJ2-3; D is possibly TRBD2 (7 bases). With 0 bases removed from V and 9 bases from J, the gap between germline ends came to 13 bases. The CDR3 is 14 residues long. In germline, CDR1 is SNHLY, CDR2 FYNNEI.